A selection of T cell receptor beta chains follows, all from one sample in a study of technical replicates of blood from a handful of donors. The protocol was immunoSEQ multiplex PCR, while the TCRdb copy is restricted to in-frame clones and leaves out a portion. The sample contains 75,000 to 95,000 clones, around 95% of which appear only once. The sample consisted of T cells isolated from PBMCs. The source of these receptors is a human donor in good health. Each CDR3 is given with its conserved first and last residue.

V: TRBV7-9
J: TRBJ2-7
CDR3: CASSLDGWQSRDEQYF

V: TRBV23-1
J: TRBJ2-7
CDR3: CASSQSGQGGTYEQYF

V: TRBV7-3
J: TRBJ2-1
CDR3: CASSPRPGHNGNEQFF

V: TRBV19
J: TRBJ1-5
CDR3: CASSIGSYSNQPQHF

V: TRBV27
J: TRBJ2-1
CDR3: CASSNPGLAVSNEQFF

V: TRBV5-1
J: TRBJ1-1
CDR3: CASSLERRTNTEAFF

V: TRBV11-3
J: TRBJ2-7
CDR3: CASSHRDTSYEQYF

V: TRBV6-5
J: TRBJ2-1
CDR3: CASSSGQAGGYNEQFF

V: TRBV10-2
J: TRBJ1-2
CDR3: CASSRSGDGYTF

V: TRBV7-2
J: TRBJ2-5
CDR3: CASSWTSGRGETQYF

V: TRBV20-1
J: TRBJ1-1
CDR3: CRPGDPEAFF

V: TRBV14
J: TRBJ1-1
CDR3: CASSQLIFRGSGYTEAFF

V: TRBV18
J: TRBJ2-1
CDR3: CASSLPRGLNGNEQFF

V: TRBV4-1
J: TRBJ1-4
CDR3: CASSRDTGRGEKLFF

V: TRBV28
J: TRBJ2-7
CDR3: CASSFNMDRGRWTYEQYF

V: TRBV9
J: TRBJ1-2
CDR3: CASSFGEDYGYTF

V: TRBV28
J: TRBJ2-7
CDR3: CASSIGSYEQYF

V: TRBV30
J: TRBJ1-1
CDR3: CAWSSGQGAKKAFF

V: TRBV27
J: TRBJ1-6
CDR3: CASSLGQGGNSPLHF

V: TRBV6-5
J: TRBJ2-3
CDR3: CASSYGGHSTDTQYF

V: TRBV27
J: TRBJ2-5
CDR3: CASSFSRAGQETQYF

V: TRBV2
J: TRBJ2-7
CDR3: CASMETGAYEQYF

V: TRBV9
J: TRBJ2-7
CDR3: CASSVGTGVYEQYF

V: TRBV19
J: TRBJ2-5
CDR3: CASSPDVPGETQYF

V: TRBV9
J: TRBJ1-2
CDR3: CASSEGATGNHGYTF

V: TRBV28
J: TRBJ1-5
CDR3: CASSGSDSNQPQHF

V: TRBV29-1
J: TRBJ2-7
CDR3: CSVGVTTSSYEQYF